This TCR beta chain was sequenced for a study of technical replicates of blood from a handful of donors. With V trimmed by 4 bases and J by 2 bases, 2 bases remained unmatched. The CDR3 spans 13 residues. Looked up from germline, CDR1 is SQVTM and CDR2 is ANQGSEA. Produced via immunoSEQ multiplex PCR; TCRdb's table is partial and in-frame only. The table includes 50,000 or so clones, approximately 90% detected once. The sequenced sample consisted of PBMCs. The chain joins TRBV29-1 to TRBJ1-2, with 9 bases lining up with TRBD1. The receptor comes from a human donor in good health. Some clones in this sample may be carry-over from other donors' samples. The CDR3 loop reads CSVGGQGNYGYTF. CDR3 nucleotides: TGCAGCGTTGGAGGACAGGGGAACTATGGCTACACCTTC.